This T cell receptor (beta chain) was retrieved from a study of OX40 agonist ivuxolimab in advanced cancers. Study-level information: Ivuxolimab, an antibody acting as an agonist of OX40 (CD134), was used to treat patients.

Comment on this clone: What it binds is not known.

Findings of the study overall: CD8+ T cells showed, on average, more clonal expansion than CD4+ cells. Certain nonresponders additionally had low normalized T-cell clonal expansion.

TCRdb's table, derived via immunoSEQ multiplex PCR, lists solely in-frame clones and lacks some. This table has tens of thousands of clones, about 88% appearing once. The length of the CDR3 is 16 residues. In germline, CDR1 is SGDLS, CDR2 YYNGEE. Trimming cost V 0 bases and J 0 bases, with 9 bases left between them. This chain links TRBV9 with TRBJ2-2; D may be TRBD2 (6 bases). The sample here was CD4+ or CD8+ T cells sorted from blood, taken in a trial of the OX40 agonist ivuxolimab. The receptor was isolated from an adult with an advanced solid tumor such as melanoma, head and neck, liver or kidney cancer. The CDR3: CASSVGAGPNTGELFF. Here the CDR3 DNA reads TGTGCCAGCAGCGTAGGGGCGGGGCCGAACACCGGGGAGCTGTTTTTT.